The rows below give T cell receptor beta chains drawn from one sample of a study of cytomegalovirus exposure and HLA in healthy donors. Data came from immunoSEQ multiplex PCR; TCRdb stores just in-frame clones and leaves some out. Found here are some 180,000 clones, 78% of them singletons; the top ten hold approximately 2.9%. The specimen was PBMCs. Source of these receptors: a female donor in good health and CMV-seronegative. Each CDR3 is given with its conserved first and last residue. The D gene is left open where the match is weak. Expanded clones get a size class; other rows say once, few or many, or leave the size out.

d_call	clone_size	v_call	j_call	cdr3_aa	cdr3_nt
-	-	TRBV19	TRBJ1-1	CASSLGTLESQNTEAFF	TGTGCCAGTAGTTTAGGGACATTGGAGTCGCAGAACACTGAAGCTTTCTTT
TRBD2	-	TRBV18	TRBJ2-7	CASGSGGSSYEQYF	TGTGCCAGCGGTAGCGGGGGGTCCTCCTACGAGCAGTACTTC
-	-	TRBV11-3	TRBJ2-5	CASSPRTEETQYF	TGTGCCAGCAGCCCCAGGACAGAAGAGACCCAGTACTTC
-	-	TRBV12-5	TRBJ1-6	CASVQGGRNSPLHF	TGTGCTAGTGTCCAGGGAGGTCGTAATTCACCCCTCCACTTT
-	-	TRBV7-2	TRBJ1-2	CASSPQVDQRGGYTF	TGTGCCAGCAGCCCGCAGGTTGATCAAAGGGGTGGCTACACCTTC
TRBD1	-	TRBV27	TRBJ2-7	CASSPSTGAREQYF	TGTGCCAGCAGTCCATCGACAGGGGCGCGGGAGCAGTACTTC
-	-	TRBV28	TRBJ2-3	CASSRADTQYF	TGTGCCAGCAGCCGAGCAGATACGCAGTATTTT
TRBD1	-	TRBV6-4	TRBJ2-7	CASSDSGGDRPSYEQYF	TGTGCCAGCAGTGACTCGGGTGGGGACAGGCCCTCCTACGAGCAGTACTTC
TRBD2	few	TRBV11-2	TRBJ2-2	CASSRLAVNTGELFF	TGTGCCAGCAGCCGACTAGCGGTGAACACCGGGGAGCTGTTTTTT
TRBD2	-	TRBV28	TRBJ2-3	CASRETSVTQYF	TGTGCCAGCAGAGAAACTAGCGTAACGCAGTATTTT
-	few	TRBV15	TRBJ1-4	CATSRGGTYNEKLFF	TGTGCCACCAGCAGAGGCGGCACTTATAATGAAAAACTGTTTTTT
TRBD1	few	TRBV18	TRBJ1-4	CASSLRGGREKLFF	TGTGCCAGCTCACTGAGAGGGGGCAGAGAAAAACTGTTTTTT
-	-	TRBV19	TRBJ2-7	CASSDTYYEQYF	TGTGCCAGTTCGGACACCTACTACGAGCAGTACTTC
TRBD1	-	TRBV7-9	TRBJ1-2	CASSDTGGRYGYTF	TGTGCCAGCAGTGACACAGGGGGCCGATATGGCTACACCTTC
TRBD1	once	TRBV5-8	TRBJ1-1	CASSLGHRGTERAFF	TGTGCCAGCAGCTTGGGCCACCGCGGGACAGAGCGCGCTTTCTTT
-	-	TRBV5-1	TRBJ2-1	CASSLALVDQGYNEQFF	TGCGCCAGCAGCTTGGCCTTAGTAGACCAGGGGTACAATGAGCAGTTCTTC
-	-	TRBV5-1	TRBJ2-1	CASSLDPRGEQFF	TGCGCCAGCAGCTTGGACCCCAGGGGTGAGCAGTTCTTC
-	-	TRBV7-9	TRBJ1-1	CASSLSFEEEAFF	TGTGCCAGCAGCTTAAGTTTTGAGGAAGAAGCTTTCTTT
-	-	TRBV7-9	TRBJ1-6	CSSSLEGDGSPLHF	TGTTCCAGCAGCTTAGAGGGGGACGGTTCACCCCTCCACTTT
TRBD1	-	TRBV25-1	TRBJ1-1	CASSGPGQGRYLEAFF	TGTGCCAGCAGTGGGCCGGGACAGGGTAGGTACTTAGAAGCTTTCTTT
TRBD2	-	TRBV28	TRBJ2-7	CASSFAGGFVLGQYF	TGTGCCAGCAGTTTCGCGGGAGGGTTTGTTCTTGGGCAGTACTTC
TRBD1	-	TRBV4-2	TRBJ2-7	CASSQGPGTGEPYEQYF	TGTGCCAGCAGCCAAGGACCCGGGACAGGGGAACCCTACGAGCAGTACTTC
-	-	TRBV7-9	TRBJ2-7	CSSSPDRTYSYEQYF	TGTTCCAGCAGCCCTGACAGGACCTACTCCTACGAGCAGTACTTC
-	few	TRBV27	TRBJ1-1	CASRPGLTNTEAFF	TGTGCCAGCAGGCCGGGACTCACGAACACTGAAGCTTTCTTT
-	-	TRBV9	TRBJ2-5	CASSVVGTAVETQYF	TGTGCCAGCAGCGTAGTCGGGACTGCCGTGGAGACCCAGTACTTC
TRBD1	-	TRBV13	TRBJ2-3	CASSSRTGGVTDTQYF	TGTGCCAGCAGCTCCCGGACAGGGGGCGTCACAGATACGCAGTATTTT
TRBD1	-	TRBV5-6	TRBJ1-4	CASSLGTGREKLFF	TGTGCCAGCAGTCTCGGGACAGGGCGGGAAAAACTGTTTTTT
TRBD2	-	TRBV7-2	TRBJ2-3	CASSLRTSGTGSSTDTQYF	TGTGCCAGCAGCCTAAGGACTAGCGGTACCGGGTCTAGCACAGATACGCAGTATTTT
-	once	TRBV2	TRBJ1-1	CASSDRDGRAFF	TGTGCCAGCAGTGACCGGGATGGACGGGCTTTCTTT
-	-	TRBV5-1	TRBJ2-1	CASSPRTITGKIVF	TGCGCCAGCAGCCCCAGAACCATTACAGGGAAGATAGTCTTC
-	-	TRBV11-1	TRBJ2-3	CASSFELGLEDTQYF	TGTGCCAGCAGCTTCGAGTTGGGCCTTGAAGATACGCAGTATTTT
-	-	TRBV2	TRBJ1-2	CASSERGVSYTF	TGTGCCAGCAGTGAGCGTGGAGTGAGCTACACCTTC
-	-	TRBV28	TRBJ1-1	CASSFSGGTEAFF	TGTGCCAGCAGTTTTTCGGGGGGCACTGAAGCTTTCTTT
-	-	TRBV4-3	TRBJ2-7	CASSPSEGEWYEQYF	TGCGCCAGCAGCCCCAGCGAGGGGGAGTGGTACGAGCAGTACTTC
TRBD2	-	TRBV28	TRBJ2-1	CASGTSAPEQFF	TGTGCCAGCGGGACTAGCGCCCCGGAGCAGTTCTTC
TRBD1	few	TRBV19	TRBJ2-1	CASSRTGVNNEQFF	TGTGCCAGTAGTAGGACAGGGGTTAACAATGAGCAGTTCTTC
-	-	TRBV7-2	TRBJ1-3	CASSLGRATDDTIYF	TGTGCCAGCAGCTTAGGTCGTGCCACTGATGACACCATATATTTT
-	-	TRBV19	TRBJ2-5	CASSTRDKYQETQYF	TGTGCCAGTAGTACCCGGGACAAGTACCAAGAGACCCAGTACTTC
-	-	TRBV5-6	TRBJ1-1	CASSTPRVFYTEAFF	TGTGCCAGCAGCACCCCCAGGGTTTTTTACACTGAAGCTTTCTTT
-	-	TRBV19	TRBJ2-3	CASSIDWGSSTDTQYF	TGTGCCAGTAGTATAGATTGGGGCAGTAGCACAGATACGCAGTATTTT